The present T cell receptor beta chain was sequenced within a study of control samples from healthy donors and cancer patients. CDR1 is ENHRY and CDR2 is SYGVKD in the germline V gene. The CDR3 runs 14 residues. The V gene lost 2 bases and the J gene lost 9 bases, with 13 bases spanning the gap. The repertoire was sequenced with immunoSEQ multiplex PCR; TCRdb's copy has only in-frame clones and lacks some. The sample shows just under 75,000 clones, roughly 87% of them seen only once. The material sequenced was blood. This chain uses TRBV10-3 with TRBJ2-2; D is uncertain. The TCR comes from a woman aged 45-60 years in good health. The CDR3 reads CAISEIAAGWELFF. As DNA, the CDR3 is TGTGCCATCAGTGAGATCGCCGCCGGTTGGGAGCTGTTTTTT.